This T cell receptor (beta chain) comes out of a study of cytomegalovirus exposure and HLA in healthy donors. Study-level points and caveats: An analysis that came later showed most CMV-associated TCR beta chains appearing HLA-restricted.

With respect to this clone: As yet, its antigen is unknown.

The ends lost 8 bases at V and 2 bases at J; junction bases unmatched: 7. In germline, CDR1 is MNHNY, CDR2 SVGAGI (reference sequence). The length of the CDR3 is 14 residues. Both 60 Vbeta primers and 13 Jbeta primers went into the PCR. Profiling relied on immunoSEQ multiplex PCR, and the TCRdb table lists in-frame clones only, not all of them. The sample contains about 160,000 clones, roughly 78% of which appear only once. The sequenced material came from PBMCs. This receptor was taken from a man aged 35-49 years in good health and CMV-seronegative. The chain is built from TRBV6-6 and TRBJ2-3, with 7 bases identical to TRBD1. The chain's CDR3 is CASRPDRDTDTQYF. The CDR3 DNA reads TGTGCCAGCCGTCCCGACAGGGACACAGATACGCAGTATTTT.